These 31 T cell receptor beta chains came from one sample sequenced in a study of OX40 agonist ivuxolimab in advanced cancers. Only in-frame clones appear in the TCRdb table, and some are missing; sequencing was by immunoSEQ multiplex PCR. The repertoire includes roughly 100,000 clones, around nine tenths of them detected once, and 1.5% to 2% sits in the top ten. Material: CD4+ or CD8+ T cells sorted from blood, obtained in a trial of the OX40 agonist ivuxolimab. Receptors originate from an adult with an advanced solid tumor such as melanoma, head and neck, liver or kidney cancer.

The chain links TRBV19 to TRBJ1-6; the D gene is possibly TRBD1 (6 bases). From germline, CDR1 is LNHDA and CDR2 SQIVND (reference sequence). V was trimmed by 1 base and J by 7 bases, leaving 11 bases between them. The CDR3 spans 15 residues. The CDR3 protein is CASSIAGGANSPLHF. CDR3 sequence (DNA): TGTGCCAGTAGTATAGCCGGGGGGGCGAATTCACCCCTCCACTTT.

This clone was found once. The genes are TRBV25-1 and TRBJ2-7; D may be TRBD1 (6 bases). CDR3 length: 14 amino acids. Germline V gene sequence: CDR1 MGHDK, CDR2 SYGVNS. V was cut by 4 bases and J by 3 bases, with 13 bases left in between. The CDR3 coding sequence is TGTGCCAGCAGTGGCAGCAGGACAGACTACGAGCAGTACTTC. Protein: CASSGSRTDYEQYF.

CDR3 loop: CASSESRYGYTF. The CDR3 region has the DNA TGTGCCAGCAGTGAATCTAGGTATGGCTACACCTTC. The V and J genes are TRBV25-1 and TRBJ1-2, with D hard to call. CDR3 length equals 12 residues. Germline CDR1 is MGHDK and CDR2 is SYGVNS. The V and J ends lost 1 base and 5 bases respectively, with 5 bases between them.

Only one count was recorded for this clone. This chain joins TRBV11-1 and TRBJ2-2; possibly TRBD1 for D (6 bases). The CDR3 has 15 amino acids. Trimming pared 1 base from V and 5 bases from J, leaving 11 bases between. Germline loops: CDR1 SGHAT, CDR2 FQDESV (reference sequence). In DNA, the CDR3 is TGTGCCAGCAGCTTAGTCGGACAGTTAACCGGGGAGCTGTTTTTT. Its translation is CASSLVGQLTGELFF. The entire variable domain, with the rest obtained from reference TRBV11-1 and TRBJ2-2, is as follows: EAEVAQSPRYKITEKSQAVAFWCDPISGHATLYWYRQILGQGPELLVQFQDESVVDDSQLPKDRFSAERLKGVDSTLKIQPAELGDSAMYLCASSLVGQLTGELFFGEGSRLTVL.

The V gene is TRBV20-1, the J gene TRBJ2-7; D possibly corresponds to TRBD2 (6 bases). The CDR3 extends over 11 amino acids. Trimming left V 0 bases short and J 6 bases short, with 6 bases between. Germline CDR1 reads DFQATT; CDR2 reads SNEGSKA (reference sequence). CDR3 DNA: TGCAGTGCTAGAGATAGCGGCGAGCAGTACTTC. Its translation is CSARDSGEQYF.

The V gene is TRBV7-3, the J gene TRBJ2-3; the match to TRBD2 covers 11 bases. This CDR3 has 17 amino acids. Germline loops: CDR1 SGHTA, CDR2 FQGTGA. The ends lost 4 bases at V and 2 bases at J; junction bases unmatched: 8. For the CDR3, the DNA is TGTGCCAGCAGCTCCAGTAGCGGGGGGGCCCCCACAGATACGCAGTATTTT. It translates to CASSSSSGGAPTDTQYF.

This chain uses TRBV5-1 with TRBJ2-5, with D unclear. In germline, CDR1 is SGHRS, CDR2 YFSETQ. V lost 4 bases and J lost 4, with 20 bases in between. CDR3 length: 16 residues. The CDR3 loop reads CASSPPSSTVGETQYF. For the CDR3, the DNA is TGCGCCAGCAGCCCCCCTAGTTCTACAGTAGGAGAGACCCAGTACTTC.

V is TRBV9 and J is TRBJ2-3, with 11 bases identical to TRBD2. Trimming took 4 bases from V and 3 from J; bases not matched to a gene: 7. This CDR3 is 16 amino acids long. Germline CDR1 and CDR2: SGDLS and YYNGEE. The CDR3 protein is CASSPPASGGTDTQYF. In DNA form, the CDR3 reads TGTGCCAGCAGCCCTCCGGCTAGCGGGGGGACAGATACGCAGTATTTT.

This clone turned up a few times. The chain couples TRBV6-5 to TRBJ1-2; tentative D call: TRBD1 (6 bases). Germline V gene data show CDR1 as MNHEY and CDR2 as SVGAGI. Trimming pared 6 bases from V and 4 bases from J, leaving 15 bases between. There are 14 residues in the CDR3. The CDR3 protein is CASSPRQDLYGYTF. The CDR3 nucleotides read TGTGCCAGCAGCCCCAGACAGGACCTCTATGGCTACACCTTC.

This clone was picked up one time. This chain joins TRBV6-1 and TRBJ1-1; 7 bases match TRBD1. CDR1 and CDR2 (germline): MNHNS, SASEGT. The junction had 6 bases not matched to a gene; V was cut back by 7 bases and J by 1 base. This CDR3 contains 14 residues. As DNA, the CDR3 is TGTGCCAGCAATAACAGGGGAGGGAACACTGAAGCTTTCTTT. As protein: CASNNRGGNTEAFF.

This clone was counted a single time. The J gene is TRBJ1-2, the V gene TRBV5-1; 9 positions agree with TRBD1. The germline V gene has CDR1 SGHRS and CDR2 YFSETQ. V shed 3 bases, J shed 5 bases, and the junction held 8 bases outside the gene matches. The CDR3 length is 15 residues. For the CDR3, the DNA is TGCGCCAGCAGCTCCGGGACAGGGTCATGGTATGGCTACACCTTC. This encodes CASSSGTGSWYGYTF.

The J gene is TRBJ2-3, the V gene TRBV11-3; possible D gene TRBD1, 5 bases. This CDR3 is 16 amino acids long. Germline loops: CDR1 SGHNT, CDR2 YENEEA. Trimming took off 2 bases at V and 2 bases at J, with 14 bases between the two ends. CDR3 sequence reads: CASSLRTGYNTDTQYF. CDR3 in DNA: TGTGCCAGCAGCTTACGAACAGGATATAACACAGATACGCAGTATTTT.

The gene calls are TRBV6-1 and TRBJ1-5; no clear D gene. The V gene lost 8 bases and the J gene lost 0 bases, with 11 bases spanning the gap. Germline V CDR1 and CDR2: MNHNS, SASEGT. CDR3 length equals 14 residues. The CDR3 nucleotides read TGTGCCAGCTGCCCATCTTATAGCAATCAGCCCCAGCATTTT. It yields the protein CASCPSYSNQPQHF.

J is TRBJ1-6 and V is TRBV5-1; D possibly corresponds to TRBD1 (6 bases). V dropped 4 bases and J dropped 9 bases, with 17 bases sitting between them. The germline gives CDR1 SGHRS, CDR2 YFSETQ. The CDR3 has 15 amino acids. DNA for the CDR3: TGCGCCAGCAGCCTTGAGGGAACCAGGGGTTCACCCCTCCACTTT. Protein: CASSLEGTRGSPLHF.

This clone appeared once. The rearrangement links TRBV5-1 to TRBJ2-1, with D possibly TRBD2 on 5 matching bases. Between the trimmed V and J ends, which lost 3 bases and 0 bases, there was a span of 22 bases. The CDR3 has 19 amino acids. In germline, CDR1 is SGHRS, CDR2 YFSETQ. The CDR3 DNA sequence: TGCGCCAGCAGCTCCTTGCCGCCGAGGGCAATGGCCTCCTACAATGAGCAGTTCTTC. Its translation is CASSSLPPRAMASYNEQFF. Filled out from reference TRBV5-1 and TRBJ2-1, the complete variable domain reads KAGVTQTPRYLIKTRGQQVTLSCSPISGHRSVSWYQQTPGQGLQFLFEYFSETQRNKGNFPGRFSGRQFSNSRSEMNVSTLELGDSALYLCASSSLPPRAMASYNEQFFGPGTRLTVL.

The chain links TRBV11-3 to TRBJ2-1; D is ambiguous. This CDR3 spans 12 amino acids. Trimming shortened V by 1 base and J by 8 bases, and 6 bases separated the two germline ends. CDR1 SGHNT and CDR2 YENEEA come from the germline V gene. CDR3 region: CASSLGTYEQFF. The CDR3 DNA is TGTGCCAGCAGCTTAGGGACGTATGAGCAGTTCTTC.

The V and J genes are TRBV27 and TRBJ2-7; 11 bases are shared with TRBD2. The CDR3 spans 15 residues. Germline V gene sequence: CDR1 MNHEY, CDR2 SMNVEV (reference sequence). With V trimmed by 5 bases and J by 0 bases, 3 bases remained unmatched. CDR3 bases: TGTGCCAGCAGTAGACTAGCGGGGATCTCCTACGAGCAGTACTTC. It translates to CASSRLAGISYEQYF.

The CDR3 region is CASGLLAGGHYEQYF. In DNA form, the CDR3 reads TGTGCTAGTGGTTTGCTAGCGGGAGGGCACTACGAGCAGTACTTC. The chain recombines TRBV12-5 with TRBJ2-7, with 12 bases matching TRBD2. The trim removed 2 bases at V and 3 bases at J, leaving 2 bases unmatched. Germline CDR1 reads LGHNT; CDR2 reads FRNRAP. The length of the CDR3 is 15 residues.

This clone was seen more than once but under ten times. This rearrangement joins TRBV5-6 to TRBJ2-5; tentative D call: TRBD2 (7 bases). This CDR3 has 14 amino acids. V was trimmed by 4 bases and J by 4 bases, leaving 14 bases between them. Germline CDR1 is SGHDT and CDR2 is YYEEEE. CDR3 sequence reads: CASSQWGGAETQYF. The CDR3, as DNA: TGTGCCAGCAGCCAATGGGGGGGCGCAGAGACCCAGTACTTC.

The chain joins TRBV5-6 to TRBJ1-1; D unclear. CDR3 length equals 14 residues. Germline-derived CDR1 and CDR2 are SGHDT and YYEEEE. V shed 4 bases and J shed 2 bases, with 12 bases lying between them. The CDR3 spells CASSRTDGNTEAFF. CDR3 in DNA: TGTGCCAGCAGCCGGACCGACGGTAACACTGAAGCTTTCTTT. The full variable domain, with the rest looked up from reference TRBV5-6 and TRBJ1-1, is DAGVTQSPTHLIKTRGQQVTLRCSPKSGHDTVSWYQQALGQGPQFIFQYYEEEERQRGNFPDRFSGHQFPNYSSELNVNALLLGDSALYLCASSRTDGNTEAFFGQGTRLTVV.

This CDR3 reads CASSRLAGGDTQYF. CDR3 DNA sequence: TGTGCCAGCAGTAGACTAGCGGGAGGGGATACGCAGTATTTT. This chain uses TRBV6-4 with TRBJ2-3, with 14 nucleotides matching TRBD2. The V segment lost 5 bases and the J segment 6 bases; nucleotides outside the gene matches: 1. The CDR3 is made up of 14 amino acids. Germline V gives CDR1 MRHNA, CDR2 SNTAGT.

This clone was counted a single time. This chain joins TRBV11-2 and TRBJ2-6; a weak D match, TRBD1 (7 bases). V dropped 6 bases and J dropped 0 bases, with 12 bases sitting between them. The length of the CDR3 is 16 residues. Germline values: CDR1 SGHAT, CDR2 FQNNGV. CDR3 coding DNA: TGTGCCAGCAGTAGACAGGGACTCTCTGGGGCCAACGTCCTGACTTTC. This translates into CASSRQGLSGANVLTF.

The J gene is TRBJ2-3, the V gene TRBV7-6, with D perhaps matching TRBD1 (5 bases). The V end was cut by 3 bases, the J end by 5 bases, with 9 bases between. The CDR3 runs 13 residues. CDR1 is SGHVS, CDR2 FNYEAQ, per germline. CDR3 sequence (DNA): TGTGCCAGCAGCTTTAGCAGGGAAGATACGCAGTATTTT. Protein product: CASSFSREDTQYF.

The chain has TRBV6-1 and TRBJ2-5, with 8 bases aligning to TRBD2. The V gene end was trimmed by 6 bases and the J gene end by 4 bases; junction bases not matched to a gene: 10. This CDR3 is 15 amino acids long. The V gene's germline CDR1 is MNHNS and CDR2 SASEGT. This CDR3 reads CASSDSGKSGETQYF. The CDR3 bases are TGTGCCAGCAGCGATAGCGGGAAATCGGGAGAGACCCAGTACTTC.

The rearrangement uses TRBV7-2 and TRBJ1-4; the match to TRBD1 covers 7 bases. The CDR3 extends over 16 amino acids. V was clipped by 2 bases and J by 4 bases; unmatched bases: 7. Germline CDR1 SGHTA, CDR2 FQGNSA. The CDR3 region has the DNA TGTGCCAGCAGCTTATACTCGACAGGGTTTAATGAAAAACTGTTTTTT. The encoded protein is CASSLYSTGFNEKLFF.

This chain links TRBV2 with TRBJ2-3, with 10 bases matching TRBD2. This CDR3 spans 14 amino acids. Germline CDR1 and CDR2: SNHLY and FYNNEI. V lost 7 bases, J lost 5 bases, and 6 bases stayed unmatched. In DNA, the CDR3 is TGTGCCAGCAAAGAGACTAGCGGGCGAGATACGCAGTATTTT. Translation: CASKETSGRDTQYF.

V usage is TRBV5-1 and J usage is TRBJ2-5; 9 bases line up with TRBD2. J was trimmed by 4 bases and V by 1 base; bases with no gene match: 8. The CDR3 covers 16 residues. Germline assignment: CDR1 SGHRS and CDR2 YFSETQ. The chain's CDR3 is CASSLQPAGGPETQYF. The CDR3 DNA is TGCGCCAGCAGCTTGCAGCCAGCGGGGGGACCAGAGACCCAGTACTTC. The entire variable domain, with the rest obtained from reference TRBV5-1 and TRBJ2-5, is as follows: KAGVTQTPRYLIKTRGQQVTLSCSPISGHRSVSWYQQTPGQGLQFLFEYFSETQRNKGNFPGRFSGRQFSNSRSEMNVSTLELGDSALYLCASSLQPAGGPETQYFGPGTRLLVL.

This clone has just a few counts. CDR3 residues: CATGVGGRLADTQYF. Written as DNA, the CDR3 is TGTGCCACCGGGGTGGGCGGGAGGTTGGCAGATACGCAGTATTTT. V gene TRBV6-6 combines with J gene TRBJ2-3, with TRBD2 matching over 8 bases. V lost 10 bases and J lost 4; bases outside the gene matches: 13. This CDR3 contains 15 residues. CDR1 MNHNY and CDR2 SVGAGI come from the germline V gene (reference sequence).

Written as DNA, the CDR3 is TGTGCCAGCAGCTCCCACCCGGGGGGAAGGACCGGGGAGCTGTTTTTT. As protein: CASSSHPGGRTGELFF. The chain joins TRBV11-3 to TRBJ2-2; 7 nucleotides align to TRBD2. Germline assignment: CDR1 SGHNT and CDR2 YENEEA. J gave up 5 bases and V 4 bases, and 10 bases lay outside the gene matches. CDR3 length equals 16 residues.

The CDR3 nucleotides are TGTGCCAGTAGTATATTCTCCGGGAGTGGGTACGAGCAGTACTTC. The encoded protein is CASSIFSGSGYEQYF. The chain carries TRBV19 and TRBJ2-7, with D possibly being TRBD2 (6 bases). V was pared by 2 bases and J by 4 bases, with 15 bases between. CDR3 length: 15 amino acids. The germline gives CDR1 LNHDA, CDR2 SQIVND (reference sequence).

The chain employs TRBV6-1 and TRBJ2-1; 12 nucleotides match TRBD2. In germline, CDR1 is MNHNS, CDR2 SASEGT. V was pared by 0 bases and J by 9 bases, with 9 bases of the junction left unmatched. The CDR3 runs to 17 residues. CDR3 protein: CASSEALLAGGPGEQFF. CDR3 coding DNA: TGTGCCAGCAGTGAAGCGCTTCTAGCGGGGGGGCCGGGTGAGCAGTTCTTC.